This T cell receptor (beta chain) was profiled in a study of cytomegalovirus exposure and HLA in healthy donors. Study-wide context: Early released data comprised 75 million to 100 million unique TCRs from HLA-typed donors.

General study findings and limits: According to an earlier analysis, most TCR beta V segments yielded productive rearrangements about 90% or about 30% of the time.

Note on this clone: What it recognizes is unknown.

The CDR3 loop spans 17 amino acids. Germline CDR1 and CDR2: SGHRS and YFSETQ. Trimming cost V 1 base and J 6 bases; bases outside gene matches: 12. Primers for the PCR totalled 60 Vbeta and 13 Jbeta. As originally analysed: As a later analysis found, there were 60 million to 90 million unique TCR beta chains, of which approximately 10 million were shared. Generated by immunoSEQ multiplex PCR, the TCRdb table keeps only in-frame clones and is missing some. That table gives V, J and clone size, and the DNA gave D and trimming. This sample has about 160,000 clones, with approximately 84% found just once.

The genes are TRBV5-1 and TRBJ2-7; 11 nucleotides match TRBD2. The clonotype comes from a male donor in good health and CMV-seropositive. Sequencing was performed on PBMCs. The CDR3 sequence is CASSLTSGSSFSPEQYF. CDR3 coding DNA: TGCGCCAGCAGCTTGACTAGCGGGAGTAGTTTTTCCCCCGAGCAGTACTTC.